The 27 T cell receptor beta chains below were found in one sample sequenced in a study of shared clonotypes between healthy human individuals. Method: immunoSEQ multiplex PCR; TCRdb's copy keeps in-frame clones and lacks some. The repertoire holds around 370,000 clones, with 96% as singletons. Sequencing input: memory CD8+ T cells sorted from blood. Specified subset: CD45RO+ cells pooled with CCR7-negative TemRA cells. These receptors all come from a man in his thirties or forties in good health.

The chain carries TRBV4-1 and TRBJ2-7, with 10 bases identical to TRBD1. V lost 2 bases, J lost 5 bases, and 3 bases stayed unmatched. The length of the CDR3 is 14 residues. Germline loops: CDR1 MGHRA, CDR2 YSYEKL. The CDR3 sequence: CASSQWDRGNEQYF. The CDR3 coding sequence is TGCGCCAGCAGCCAATGGGACAGGGGAAACGAGCAGTACTTC.

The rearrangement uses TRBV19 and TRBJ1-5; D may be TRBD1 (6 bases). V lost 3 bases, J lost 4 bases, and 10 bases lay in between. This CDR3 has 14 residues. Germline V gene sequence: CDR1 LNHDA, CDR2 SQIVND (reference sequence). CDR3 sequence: CASSISGTNQPQHF. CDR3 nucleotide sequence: TGTGCCAGTAGTATTTCCGGGACAAATCAGCCCCAGCATTTT.

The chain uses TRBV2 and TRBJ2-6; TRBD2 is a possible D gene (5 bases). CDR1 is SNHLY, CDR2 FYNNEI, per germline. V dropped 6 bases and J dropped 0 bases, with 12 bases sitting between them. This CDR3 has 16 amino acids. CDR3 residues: CASSGRTYSGANVLTF. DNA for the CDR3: TGTGCCAGCAGCGGACGGACTTACTCTGGGGCCAACGTCCTGACTTTC.

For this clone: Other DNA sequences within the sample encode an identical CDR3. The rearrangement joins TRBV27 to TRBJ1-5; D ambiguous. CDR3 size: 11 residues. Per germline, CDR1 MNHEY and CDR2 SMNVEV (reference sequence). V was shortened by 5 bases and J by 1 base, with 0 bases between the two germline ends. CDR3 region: CASSSNQPQHF. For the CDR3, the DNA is TGTGCCAGCAGTAGCAATCAGCCCCAGCATTTT.

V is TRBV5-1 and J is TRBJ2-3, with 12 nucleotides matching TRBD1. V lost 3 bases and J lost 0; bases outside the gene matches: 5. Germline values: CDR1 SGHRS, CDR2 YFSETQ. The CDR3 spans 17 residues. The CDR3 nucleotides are TGCGCCAGCAGCTCCGGGACAGGGGGCCCTAGCACAGATACGCAGTATTTT. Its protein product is CASSSGTGGPSTDTQYF.

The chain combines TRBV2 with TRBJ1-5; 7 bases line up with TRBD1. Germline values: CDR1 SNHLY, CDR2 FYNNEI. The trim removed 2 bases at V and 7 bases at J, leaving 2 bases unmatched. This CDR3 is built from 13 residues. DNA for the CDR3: TGTGCCAGCAGTGAACCAGGGGGACAGCCCCAGCATTTT. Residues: CASSEPGGQPQHF.

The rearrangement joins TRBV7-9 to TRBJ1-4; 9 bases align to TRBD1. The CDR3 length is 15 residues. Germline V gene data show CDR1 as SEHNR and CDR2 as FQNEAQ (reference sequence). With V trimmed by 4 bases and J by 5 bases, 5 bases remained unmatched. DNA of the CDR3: TGTGCCAGCAGCTCCCAGACAGGGGGGAATGAAAAACTGTTTTTT. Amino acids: CASSSQTGGNEKLFF.

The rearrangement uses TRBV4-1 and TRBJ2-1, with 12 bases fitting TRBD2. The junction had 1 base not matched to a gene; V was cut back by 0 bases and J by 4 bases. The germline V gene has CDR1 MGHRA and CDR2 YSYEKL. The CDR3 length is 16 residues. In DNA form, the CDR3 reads TGCGCCAGCAGCCAAGAAACTAGCGGGAGGTACAATGAGCAGTTCTTC. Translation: CASSQETSGRYNEQFF.

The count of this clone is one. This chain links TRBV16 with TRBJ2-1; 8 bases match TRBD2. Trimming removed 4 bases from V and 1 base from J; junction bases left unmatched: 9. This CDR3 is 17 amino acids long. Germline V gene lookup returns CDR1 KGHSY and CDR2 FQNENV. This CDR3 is CASSRWTSPSSYNEQFF. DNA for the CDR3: TGTGCCAGCAGCCGATGGACTAGCCCGTCTTCCTACAATGAGCAGTTCTTC. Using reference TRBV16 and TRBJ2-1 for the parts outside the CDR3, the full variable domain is GEEVAQTPKHLVRGEGQKAKLYCAPIKGHSYVFWYQQVLKNEFKFLISFQNENVFDETGMPKERFSAKCLPNSPCSLEIQATKLEDSAVYFCASSRWTSPSSYNEQFFGPGTRLTVL.

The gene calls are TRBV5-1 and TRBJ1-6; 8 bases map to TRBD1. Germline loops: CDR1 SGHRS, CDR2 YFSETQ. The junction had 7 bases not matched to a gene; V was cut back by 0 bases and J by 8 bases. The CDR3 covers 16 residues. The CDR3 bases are TGCGCCAGCAGCTTGGGCCGACAGGGGAGGGATTCACCCCTCCACTTT. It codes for CASSLGRQGRDSPLHF.

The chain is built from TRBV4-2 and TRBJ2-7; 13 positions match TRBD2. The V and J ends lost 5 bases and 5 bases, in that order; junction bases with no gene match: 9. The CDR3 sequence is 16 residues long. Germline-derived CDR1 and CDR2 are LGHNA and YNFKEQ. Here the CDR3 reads CASSKDRTSGRDEQYF. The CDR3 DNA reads TGTGCCAGCAGCAAGGATAGGACTAGCGGGAGAGACGAGCAGTACTTC.

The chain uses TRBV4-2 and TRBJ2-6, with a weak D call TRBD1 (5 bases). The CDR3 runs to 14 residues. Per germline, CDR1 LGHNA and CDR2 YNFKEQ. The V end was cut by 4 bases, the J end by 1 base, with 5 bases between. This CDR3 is CASSPGSGANVLTF. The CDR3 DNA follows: TGTGCCAGCAGCCCAGGGTCTGGGGCCAACGTCCTGACTTTC.

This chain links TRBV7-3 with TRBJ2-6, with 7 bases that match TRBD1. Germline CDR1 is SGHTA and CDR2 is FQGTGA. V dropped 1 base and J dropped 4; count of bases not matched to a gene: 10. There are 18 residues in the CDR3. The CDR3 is CASSLKSATGAGANVLTF. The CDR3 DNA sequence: TGTGCCAGCAGCTTAAAAAGTGCTACAGGGGCAGGGGCCAACGTCCTGACTTTC.

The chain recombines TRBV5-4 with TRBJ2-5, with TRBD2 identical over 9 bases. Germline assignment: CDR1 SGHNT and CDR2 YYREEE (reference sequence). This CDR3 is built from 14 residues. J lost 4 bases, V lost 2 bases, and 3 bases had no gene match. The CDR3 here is CASSLGREGETQYF. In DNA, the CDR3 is TGTGCCAGCAGCTTAGGGCGGGAGGGAGAGACCCAGTACTTC.

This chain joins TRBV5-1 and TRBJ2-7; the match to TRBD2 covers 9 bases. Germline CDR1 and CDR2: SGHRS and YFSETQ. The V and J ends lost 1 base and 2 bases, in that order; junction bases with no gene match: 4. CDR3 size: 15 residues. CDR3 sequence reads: CASSLRAGGAYEQYF. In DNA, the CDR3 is TGCGCCAGCAGCTTGAGGGCGGGAGGGGCCTACGAGCAGTACTTC.

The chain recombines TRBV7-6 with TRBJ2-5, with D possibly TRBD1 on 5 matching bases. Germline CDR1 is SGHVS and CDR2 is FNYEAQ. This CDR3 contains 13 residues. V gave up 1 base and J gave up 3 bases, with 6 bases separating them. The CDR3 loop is CASSLETEETQYF. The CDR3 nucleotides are TGTGCCAGCAGCTTAGAGACAGAAGAGACCCAGTACTTC.

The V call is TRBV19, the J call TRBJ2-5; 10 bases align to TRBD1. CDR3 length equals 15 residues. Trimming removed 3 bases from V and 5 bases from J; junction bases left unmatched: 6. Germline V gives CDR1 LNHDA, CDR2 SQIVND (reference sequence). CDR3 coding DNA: TGTGCCAGTAGTATCAAGGGACAGGGGTGGGAGACCCAGTACTTC. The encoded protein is CASSIKGQGWETQYF.

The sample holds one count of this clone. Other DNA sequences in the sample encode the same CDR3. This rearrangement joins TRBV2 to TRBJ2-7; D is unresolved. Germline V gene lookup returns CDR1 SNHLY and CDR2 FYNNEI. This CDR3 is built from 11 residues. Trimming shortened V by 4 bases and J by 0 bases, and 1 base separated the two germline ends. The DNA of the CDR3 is TGTGCCAGCAGTGCCTCCTACGAGCAGTACTTC. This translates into CASSASYEQYF.

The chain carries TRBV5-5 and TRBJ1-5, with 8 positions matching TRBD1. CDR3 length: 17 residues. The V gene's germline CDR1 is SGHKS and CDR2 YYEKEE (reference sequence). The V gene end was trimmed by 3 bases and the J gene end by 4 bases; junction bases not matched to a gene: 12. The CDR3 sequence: CASSYSDRGGWNQPQHF. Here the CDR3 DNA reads TGTGCCAGCAGCTATAGCGACAGGGGAGGTTGGAATCAGCCCCAGCATTTT.

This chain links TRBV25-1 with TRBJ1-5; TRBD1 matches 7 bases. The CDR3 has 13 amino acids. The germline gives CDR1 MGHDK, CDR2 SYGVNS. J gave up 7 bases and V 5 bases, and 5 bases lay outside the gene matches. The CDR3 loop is CASSPGGYQPQHF. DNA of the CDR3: TGTGCCAGCAGTCCAGGGGGGTACCAGCCCCAGCATTTT.

CDR3 protein: CASSVEAGVYEQYF. The CDR3 DNA reads as TGTGCCAGCAGCGTAGAGGCGGGAGTCTACGAGCAGTACTTC. V gene TRBV9 combines with J gene TRBJ2-7; 7 nucleotides line up with TRBD2. This CDR3 region has 14 residues. Losses at the gene ends were 0 bases for V and 3 bases for J; bases not matched to a gene: 3. The V gene's germline CDR1 is SGDLS and CDR2 YYNGEE.

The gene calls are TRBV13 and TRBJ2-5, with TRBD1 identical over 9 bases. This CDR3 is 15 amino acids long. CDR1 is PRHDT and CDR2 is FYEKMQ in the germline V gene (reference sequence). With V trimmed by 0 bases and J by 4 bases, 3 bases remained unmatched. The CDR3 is CASSLGLQGAETQYF. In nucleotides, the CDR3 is TGTGCCAGCAGCTTAGGCCTACAGGGGGCAGAGACCCAGTACTTC.

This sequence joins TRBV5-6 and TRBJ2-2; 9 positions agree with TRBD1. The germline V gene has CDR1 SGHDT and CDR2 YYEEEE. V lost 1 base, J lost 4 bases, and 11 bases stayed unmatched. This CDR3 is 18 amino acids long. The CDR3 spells CASSLSFTGGFSTGELFF. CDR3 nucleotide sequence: TGTGCCAGCAGCTTGTCGTTTACAGGGGGCTTTAGCACCGGGGAGCTGTTTTTT.

In DNA, the CDR3 is TGTGCCAGCAGTTCATCCCTAGGTTACAATGAGCAGTTCTTC. Protein: CASSSSLGYNEQFF. The chain combines TRBV27 with TRBJ2-1; D ambiguous. CDR1 and CDR2 from the germline V gene are MNHEY and SMNVEV (reference sequence). V lost 4 bases and J lost 4, with 11 bases in between. This CDR3 has 14 residues.

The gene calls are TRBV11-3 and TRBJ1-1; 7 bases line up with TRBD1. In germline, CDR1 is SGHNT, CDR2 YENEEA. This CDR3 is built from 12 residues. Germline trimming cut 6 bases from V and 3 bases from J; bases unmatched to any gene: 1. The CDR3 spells CASRGQDTEAFF. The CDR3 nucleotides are TGTGCCAGCAGAGGACAGGACACTGAAGCTTTCTTT.

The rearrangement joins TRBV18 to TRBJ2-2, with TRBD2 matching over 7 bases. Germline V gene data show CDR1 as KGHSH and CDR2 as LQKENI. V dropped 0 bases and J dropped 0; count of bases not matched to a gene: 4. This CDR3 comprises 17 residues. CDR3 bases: TGTGCCAGCTCACCACCCGGGGGACTACCGAACACCGGGGAGCTGTTTTTT. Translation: CASSPPGGLPNTGELFF. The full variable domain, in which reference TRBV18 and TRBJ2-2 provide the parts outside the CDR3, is NAGVMQNPRHLVRRRGQEARLRCSPMKGHSHVYWYRQLPEEGLKFMVYLQKENIIDESGMPKERFSAEFPKEGPSILRIQQVVRGDSAAYFCASSPPGGLPNTGELFFGEGSRLTVL.

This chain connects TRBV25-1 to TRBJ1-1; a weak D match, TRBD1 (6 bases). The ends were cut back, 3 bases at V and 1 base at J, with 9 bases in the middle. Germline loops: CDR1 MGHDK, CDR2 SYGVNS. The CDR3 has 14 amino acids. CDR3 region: CASSDPGQNTEAFF. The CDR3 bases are TGTGCCAGCAGTGATCCGGGACAGAACACTGAAGCTTTCTTT.